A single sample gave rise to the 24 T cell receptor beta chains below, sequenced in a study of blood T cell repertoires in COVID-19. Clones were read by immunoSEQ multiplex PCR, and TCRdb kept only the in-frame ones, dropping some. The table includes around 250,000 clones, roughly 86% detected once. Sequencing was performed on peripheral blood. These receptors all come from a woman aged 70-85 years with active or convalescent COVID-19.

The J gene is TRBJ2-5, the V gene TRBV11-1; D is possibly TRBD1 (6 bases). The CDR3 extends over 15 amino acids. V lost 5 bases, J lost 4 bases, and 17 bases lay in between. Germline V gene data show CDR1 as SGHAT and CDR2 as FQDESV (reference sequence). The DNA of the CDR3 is TGTGCCAGCAGCCATGGACAGATGAGCACAGAGACCCAGTACTTC. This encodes CASSHGQMSTETQYF.

CDR3 in amino acids: CATSSGTGSYGYTF. The CDR3 coding sequence is TGTGCCACCTCCTCCGGGACAGGGTCCTATGGCTACACCTTC. This chain connects TRBV28 to TRBJ1-2; 9 nucleotides match TRBD1. V was pared by 10 bases and J by 4 bases, with 10 bases of the junction left unmatched. Germline CDR1 is MDHEN and CDR2 is SYDVKM. The CDR3 covers 14 residues.

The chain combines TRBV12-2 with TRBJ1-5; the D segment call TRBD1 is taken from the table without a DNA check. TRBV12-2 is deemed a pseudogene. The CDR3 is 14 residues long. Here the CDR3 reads CASRLGHSNQPQHF. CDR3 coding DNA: TGTGCAAGTCGCTTAGGTCATAGCAATCAGCCCCAGCATTTT.

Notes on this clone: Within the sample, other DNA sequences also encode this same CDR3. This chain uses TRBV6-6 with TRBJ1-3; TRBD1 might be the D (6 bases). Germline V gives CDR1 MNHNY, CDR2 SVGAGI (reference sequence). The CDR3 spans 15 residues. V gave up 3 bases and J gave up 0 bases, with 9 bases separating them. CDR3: CASSYGQSSGNTIYF. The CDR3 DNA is TGTGCCAGCAGTTATGGACAGTCCTCTGGAAACACCATATATTTT.

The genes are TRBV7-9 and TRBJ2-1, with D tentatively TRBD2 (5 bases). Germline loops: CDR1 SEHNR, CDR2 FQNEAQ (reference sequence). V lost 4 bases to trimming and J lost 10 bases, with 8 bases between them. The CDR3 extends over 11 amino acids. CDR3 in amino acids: CASSYPGEQFF. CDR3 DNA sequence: TGTGCCAGCAGCTATCCGGGGGAGCAGTTCTTC.

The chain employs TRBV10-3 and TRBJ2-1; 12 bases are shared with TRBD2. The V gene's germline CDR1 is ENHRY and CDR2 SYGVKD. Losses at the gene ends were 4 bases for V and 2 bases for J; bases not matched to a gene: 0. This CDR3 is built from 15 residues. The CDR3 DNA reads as TGTGCCATCAGTGCTAGCGGGGGGGCCTACAATGAGCAGTTCTTC. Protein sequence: CAISASGGAYNEQFF.

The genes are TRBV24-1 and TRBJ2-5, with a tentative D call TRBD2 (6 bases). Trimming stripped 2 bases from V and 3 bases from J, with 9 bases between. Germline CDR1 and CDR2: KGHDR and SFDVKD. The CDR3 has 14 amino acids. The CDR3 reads CATSDYGGKETQYF. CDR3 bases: TGTGCCACCAGTGATTACGGGGGAAAAGAGACCCAGTACTTC.

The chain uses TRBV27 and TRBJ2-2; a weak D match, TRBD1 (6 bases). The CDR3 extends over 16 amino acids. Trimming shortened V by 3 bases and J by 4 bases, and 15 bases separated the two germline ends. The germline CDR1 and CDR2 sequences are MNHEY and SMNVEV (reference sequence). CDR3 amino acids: CASSFFQGSRTGELFF. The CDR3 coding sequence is TGTGCCAGCAGTTTTTTCCAGGGGAGTCGCACCGGGGAGCTGTTTTTT.

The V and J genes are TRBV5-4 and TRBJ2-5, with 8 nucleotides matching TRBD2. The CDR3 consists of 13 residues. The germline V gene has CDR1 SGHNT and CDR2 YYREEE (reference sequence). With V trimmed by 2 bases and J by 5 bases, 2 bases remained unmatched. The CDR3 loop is CASSLAGVETQYF. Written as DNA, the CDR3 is TGTGCCAGCAGCTTAGCGGGGGTGGAGACCCAGTACTTC.

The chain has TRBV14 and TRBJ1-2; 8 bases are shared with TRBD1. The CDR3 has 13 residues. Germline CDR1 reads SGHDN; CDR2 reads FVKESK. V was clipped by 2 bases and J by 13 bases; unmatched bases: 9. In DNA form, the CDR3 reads TGTGCCAGCAGCCAAACCCGGACAGGGAGCATCACCTTC. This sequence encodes CASSQTRTGSITF.

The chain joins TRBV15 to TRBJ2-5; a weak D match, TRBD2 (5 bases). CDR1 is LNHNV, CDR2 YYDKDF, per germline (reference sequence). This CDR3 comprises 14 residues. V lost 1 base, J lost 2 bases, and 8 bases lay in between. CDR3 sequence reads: CATSRARTQETQYF. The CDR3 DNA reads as TGTGCCACCAGCAGAGCCCGGACTCAAGAGACCCAGTACTTC.

This CDR3 is CATDRGGPTGELFF. The CDR3 region has the DNA TGTGCCACCGACAGGGGTGGCCCCACCGGGGAGCTGTTTTTT. The gene calls are TRBV24-1 and TRBJ2-2; TRBD1 aligns across 8 bases. This CDR3 is 14 amino acids long. The V segment lost 9 bases and the J segment 4 bases; nucleotides outside the gene matches: 6. Germline loops: CDR1 KGHDR, CDR2 SFDVKD.

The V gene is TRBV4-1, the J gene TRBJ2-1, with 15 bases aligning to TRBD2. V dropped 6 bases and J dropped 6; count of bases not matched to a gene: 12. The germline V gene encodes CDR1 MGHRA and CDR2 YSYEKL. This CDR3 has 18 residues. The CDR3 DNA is TGCGCCAGCAGTCCTCCCGGACTAGCGGGGGGGCCAGGCAATGAGCAGTTCTTC. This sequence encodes CASSPPGLAGGPGNEQFF.

DNA of the CDR3: TGTGCCAGCAGCCATTGGGGCCGGACAGGGGGCAACTACGAGCAGTACTTC. Amino acid sequence: CASSHWGRTGGNYEQYF. The chain couples TRBV3-1 (or the pseudogene TRBV3-2) to TRBJ2-7; 11 positions agree with TRBD1. V lost 3 bases to trimming and J lost 3 bases; unmatched junction nucleotides: 10. Germline CDR1 is LGHDT and CDR2 is YNNKEL (reference sequence). The CDR3 extends over 17 amino acids.

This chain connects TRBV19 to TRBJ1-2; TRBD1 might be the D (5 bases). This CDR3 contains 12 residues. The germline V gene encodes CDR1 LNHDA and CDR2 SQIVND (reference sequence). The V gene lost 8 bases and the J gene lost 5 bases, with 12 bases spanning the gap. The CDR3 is CASEGRGYGYTF. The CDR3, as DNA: TGTGCCAGTGAGGGGCGGGGTTATGGCTACACCTTC.

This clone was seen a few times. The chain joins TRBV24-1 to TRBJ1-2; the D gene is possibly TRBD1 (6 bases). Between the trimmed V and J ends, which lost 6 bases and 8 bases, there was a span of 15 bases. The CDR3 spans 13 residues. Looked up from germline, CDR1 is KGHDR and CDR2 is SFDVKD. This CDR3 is CATSTGGLRGYTF. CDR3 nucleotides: TGTGCCACCAGTACCGGGGGGCTGCGGGGCTACACCTTC.

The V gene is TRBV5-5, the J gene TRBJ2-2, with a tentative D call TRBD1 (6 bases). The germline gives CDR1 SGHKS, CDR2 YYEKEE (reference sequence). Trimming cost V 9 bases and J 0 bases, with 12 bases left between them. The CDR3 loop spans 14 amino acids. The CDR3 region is CATRTAPNTGELFF. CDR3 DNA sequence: TGTGCCACAAGGACAGCCCCGAACACCGGGGAGCTGTTTTTT.

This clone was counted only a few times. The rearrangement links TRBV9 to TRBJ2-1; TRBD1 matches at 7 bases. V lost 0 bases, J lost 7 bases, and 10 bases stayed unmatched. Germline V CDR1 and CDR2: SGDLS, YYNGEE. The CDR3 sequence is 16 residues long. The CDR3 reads CASSVGVTTRGNEQFF. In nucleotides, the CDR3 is TGTGCCAGCAGCGTAGGTGTGACTACCAGGGGGAATGAGCAGTTCTTC.

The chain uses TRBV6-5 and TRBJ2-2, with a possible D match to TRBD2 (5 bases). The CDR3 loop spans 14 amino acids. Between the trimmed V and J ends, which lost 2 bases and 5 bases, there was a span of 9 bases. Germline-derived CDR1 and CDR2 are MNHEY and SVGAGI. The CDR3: CASSYPPGTGELFF. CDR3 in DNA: TGTGCCAGCAGTTACCCGCCGGGGACCGGGGAGCTGTTTTTT.

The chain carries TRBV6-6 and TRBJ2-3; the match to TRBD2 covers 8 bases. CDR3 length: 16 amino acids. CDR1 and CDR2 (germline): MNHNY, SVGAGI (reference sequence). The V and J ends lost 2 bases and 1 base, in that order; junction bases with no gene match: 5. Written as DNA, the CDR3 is TGTGCCAGCAGTTACATCTCGCGGGGGGGCACAGATACGCAGTATTTT. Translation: CASSYISRGGTDTQYF.

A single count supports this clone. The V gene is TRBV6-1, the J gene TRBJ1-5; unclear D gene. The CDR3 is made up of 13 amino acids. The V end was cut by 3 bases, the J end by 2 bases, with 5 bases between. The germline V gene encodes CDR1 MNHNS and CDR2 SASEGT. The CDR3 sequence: CASSDEGNQPQHF. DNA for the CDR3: TGTGCCAGCAGTGATGAGGGCAATCAGCCCCAGCATTTT.

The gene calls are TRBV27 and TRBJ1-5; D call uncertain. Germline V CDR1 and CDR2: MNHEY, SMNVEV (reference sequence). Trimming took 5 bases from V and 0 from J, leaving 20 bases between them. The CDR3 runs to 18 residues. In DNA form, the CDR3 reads TGTGCCAGCAGTCCTTTCCCTTCCCAGCGATATAGCAATCAGCCCCAGCATTTT. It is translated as CASSPFPSQRYSNQPQHF.

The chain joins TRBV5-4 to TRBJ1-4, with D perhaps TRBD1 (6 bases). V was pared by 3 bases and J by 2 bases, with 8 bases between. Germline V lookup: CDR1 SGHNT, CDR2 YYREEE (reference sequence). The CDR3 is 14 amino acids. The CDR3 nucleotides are TGTGCCAGCAGCTCAGGGGTGACTAATGAAAAACTGTTTTTT. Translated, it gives CASSSGVTNEKLFF.

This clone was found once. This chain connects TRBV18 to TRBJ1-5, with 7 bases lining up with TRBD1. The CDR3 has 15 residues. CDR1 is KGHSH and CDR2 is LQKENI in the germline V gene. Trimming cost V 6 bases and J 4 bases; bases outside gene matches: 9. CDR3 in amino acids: CASSPDRVSNQPQHF. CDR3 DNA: TGTGCCAGCTCCCCAGACAGGGTTTCGAATCAGCCCCAGCATTTT. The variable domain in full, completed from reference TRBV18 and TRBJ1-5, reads NAGVMQNPRHLVRRRGQEARLRCSPMKGHSHVYWYRQLPEEGLKFMVYLQKENIIDESGMPKERFSAEFPKEGPSILRIQQVVRGDSAAYFCASSPDRVSNQPQHFGDGTRLSIL.